The rows below give T cell receptor beta chains drawn from one sample of a study of shared clonotypes between healthy human individuals. Assay used: immunoSEQ multiplex PCR; TCRdb lists only in-frame clones, some missing. This sample yields fewer than 550,000 clones, of which about three quarters are seen a single time; around 13% belongs to the top ten. The material sequenced was PBMCs. The receptors here all came from a woman between 35 and 50 years old in good health. Some clones in this sample may be carry-over from other donors' samples. Each CDR3 is given with its conserved first and last residue. D genes are given only for firm matches. Clone sizes are given selectively: once, few, many, or a class where the clone is expanded.

CDR3 DNA	CDR3 protein	J gene	clone size	D gene	V gene
TGTGCCATCAGCGATCGGCACGATGGCTATGGCTACACCTTC	CAISDRHDGYGYTF	TRBJ1-2	-	-	TRBV10-3
TGTGCCAGCAGTTTACAAGGCCAGGGGTATTCAAACATTCAGTACTTC	CASSLQGQGYSNIQYF	TRBJ2-4	-	-	TRBV27
TGTGCCAGCAGCTTGCGCCGCACGGGTACGCAGTATTTT	CASSLRRTGTQYF	TRBJ2-3	-	-	TRBV5-6
TGTGCCAGCAGTGAAGGAGGGGGACAGGGGGTTTATGGCTACACCTTC	CASSEGGGQGVYGYTF	TRBJ1-2	-	TRBD1	TRBV25-1
TGTGCCAGCAGTTTATTAGGGGACAGGAATTCACCCCTCCACTTT	CASSLLGDRNSPLHF	TRBJ1-6	-	TRBD1	TRBV28
TGCGCCAGCAGCCTCAGGACAGGGGAAACAGATACGCAGTATTTT	CASSLRTGETDTQYF	TRBJ2-3	few	TRBD1	TRBV4-3
TGTGCCAGCAGTTTCCCGGGGGCGGGCGAGCAGTACTTC	CASSFPGAGEQYF	TRBJ2-7	-	-	TRBV27
TGTGCCAGCAGTTTATCGGGTCGGGCTACGGGCTACGAGCAGTACTTC	CASSLSGRATGYEQYF	TRBJ2-7	-	-	TRBV27
TGTGCCAGCAACCTACAGGGGACCGGGGAGCTGTTTTTT	CASNLQGTGELFF	TRBJ2-2	-	TRBD1	TRBV28
TGTGCCTGGAGTGTCGGGGCCACTAGCGGTCAAGAGACCCAGTACTTC	CAWSVGATSGQETQYF	TRBJ2-5	-	TRBD2	TRBV30
TGTGCCAGCAAAACCGGGACGGCAGAGAACGTCCTGACTTTC	CASKTGTAENVLTF	TRBJ2-6	few	-	TRBV19
TGCAGCGTGGCCCTGACTAGCGGGTACTCGAGGGGAGAGACCCAGTACTTC	CSVALTSGYSRGETQYF	TRBJ2-5	-	TRBD2	TRBV29-1
TGTGCCAGCAGCCCTAGACAGACGGCGGGGGACGAGCAGTACTTC	CASSPRQTAGDEQYF	TRBJ2-7	once	TRBD2	TRBV6-5
TGTGCCAGCAGTTTCTTGGCGGAGCTCACCGGGGAGCTGTTTTTT	CASSFLAELTGELFF	TRBJ2-2	once	-	TRBV28
TGTGCCAGCAGCCCGGGGAGGGAAAAACTGTTTTTT	CASSPGREKLFF	TRBJ1-4	-	-	TRBV9
TGTGCCAGCAGTTCCACCTCGACAGCGGATACGCCGCCGGGGTTGTTGGAAGCTTTCTTT	CASSSTSTADTPPGLLEAFF	TRBJ1-1	-	-	TRBV28
TGTGCCAGCAGTGAGGCTCCTGGAAACACCATATATTTT	CASSEAPGNTIYF	TRBJ1-3	-	-	TRBV6-4